This is a list of T cell receptor beta chains from one sample in a study of spatial heterogeneity in lung cancer. From the 5' RACE reads, TCRdb called clonotypes with MiXCR, one entry per CDR3 protein. Of about 9,600 distinct CDR3 sequences listed, over 6% are singletons. This sample comprised lung tumor tissue, obtained at surgery. The receptors originated from a female donor with early-stage non-small cell lung cancer. Both conserved end residues are part of each CDR3. Fields, in order: J gene, D gene, V gene, clone size, CDR3 length, CDR3 protein, CDR3 DNA. A D gene is named only where the DNA matches it firmly. Clone size is shown for a subset of rows, as once, few, many or a class of expanded clone.

>TRBJ1-4|TRBD1|TRBV5-6|NA|13
CASNPWTGEKLFF
TGTGCCAGCAACCCCTGGACAGGAGAAAAACTGTTTTTT
>TRBJ1-2|TRBD1|TRBV9|NA|15
CASSGLGQGHYGYTF
TGTGCCAGCAGCGGACTGGGACAGGGGCACTATGGCTACACCTTC
>TRBJ1-5|NA|TRBV12-3/TRBV12-4|medium-sized|13
CASSHAGFQPQHF
TGTGCCAGCAGTCACGCAGGGTTTCAGCCCCAGCATTTT
>TRBJ2-3|NA|TRBV7-2|medium-sized|16
CASSWRGGTSTDTQYF
TGTGCCAGCAGCTGGAGAGGCGGAACTAGCACAGATACGCAGTATTTT
>TRBJ1-2|NA|TRBV28|many|16
CASSAPQRTLNYGYTF
TGTGCCAGCAGTGCCCCACAACGAACACTTAACTATGGCTACACCTTC
>TRBJ1-4|NA|TRBV2|many|16
CASTRADGTRNEKLFF
TGTGCCAGCACCAGAGCGGACGGGACCCGTAATGAAAAACTGTTTTTT
>TRBJ2-2|NA|TRBV12-3/TRBV12-4|many|14
CASSLKRIGGELFF
TGTGCCAGCAGTTTGAAGCGAATAGGCGGGGAGCTGTTTTTT
>TRBJ2-1|TRBD1|TRBV20-1|many|13
CSARDGADRVKFF
TGCAGTGCTAGAGATGGGGCCGACAGGGTGAAGTTCTTC
>TRBJ1-2|TRBD1|TRBV18|few|15
CASSPDRDEDYGYTF
TGTGCCAGCTCACCGGACAGGGATGAGGACTATGGCTACACCTTC
>TRBJ1-3|NA|TRBV5-4|NA|19
CASSLDSQGGLPSGNTIYF
TGTGCCAGCAGCTTGGATTCCCAGGGAGGTCTACCCTCTGGAAACACCATATATTTT
>TRBJ2-5|NA|TRBV12-3/TRBV12-4|medium-sized|15
CASSSWGSGQETQYF
TGTGCCAGCAGCTCATGGGGTTCTGGTCAAGAGACCCAGTACTTC
>TRBJ2-3|TRBD2|TRBV7-2|NA|16
CASSLAGLAGTYTQYF
TGTGCCAGCAGCTTAGCGGGACTAGCGGGGACATATACGCAGTATTTT
>TRBJ2-2|TRBD2|TRBV5-1|few|17
CASSPTSGRAGTGELFF
TGCGCCAGCAGCCCGACCAGCGGGAGGGCCGGGACCGGGGAGCTGTTTTTT